Shown below are 20 T cell receptor beta chains from a single sample sequenced in a study of CD8 T cells in Susac syndrome. The RNA, about 0.45 to 1 ug, was put through reverse transcription using random hexamers. TCRdb reprocessed the immunoSEQ multiplex PCR reads via MiXCR and lists one record per CDR3 protein. The repertoire holds around 62,000 distinct CDR3 sequences, with around 94% as singletons. What was sequenced was CD8+ T cells from PBMCs. Receptors originate from a human donor in good health.

The V gene is TRBV11-2, the J gene TRBJ2-7, with D hard to call. Germline loops: CDR1 SGHAT, CDR2 FQNNGV. This CDR3 is built from 15 residues. V gave up 4 bases and J gave up 3 bases, with 16 bases separating them. The CDR3: CASSSGWVRLYEQYF. The CDR3, as DNA: TGTGCCAGCAGCTCCGGGTGGGTCAGACTCTACGAGCAGTACTTC.

This clonotype was picked up one time. This chain uses TRBV12-3 or TRBV12-4 with TRBJ2-1; D call uncertain. Trimming pared 6 bases from V and 7 bases from J, leaving 13 bases between. CDR3 length equals 13 residues. CDR3 nucleotide sequence: TGTGCCAGCAGCCTAGACGGGTGGAATGAGCAGTTCTTC. Protein: CASSLDGWNEQFF.

The chain uses TRBV6-2 or TRBV6-3 and TRBJ1-5, with D possibly TRBD1 on 6 matching bases. Germline V gene lookup returns CDR1 MNHEY and CDR2 SVGEGT. CDR3 length equals 14 residues. Deletions cut 1 base from V and 4 bases from J, with 8 bases between. The CDR3 region has the DNA TGTGCCAGCAGTTACTGGACAGTTAATCAGCCCCAGCATTTT. Translating it yields CASSYWTVNQPQHF.

The J gene is TRBJ2-3, the V gene TRBV2; the match to TRBD2 covers 9 bases. The CDR3 is 15 amino acids. V lost 6 bases, J lost 4 bases, and 8 bases stayed unmatched. Germline V gives CDR1 SNHLY, CDR2 FYNNEI. The CDR3 here is CASSLTSGSSDTQYF. In DNA, the CDR3 is TGTGCCAGCAGCTTGACTAGCGGTTCGTCAGATACGCAGTATTTT.

This chain uses TRBV7-2 with TRBJ2-5; 11 bases agree with TRBD2. The CDR3 is made up of 16 amino acids. The V and J ends lost 3 bases and 3 bases, in that order; junction bases with no gene match: 6. Germline V gene lookup returns CDR1 SGHTA and CDR2 FQGNSA. For the CDR3, the DNA is TGTGCCAGCAGCTTCAGACTAGCGGGAACGAAAGAGACCCAGTACTTC. As protein: CASSFRLAGTKETQYF.

V is TRBV6-1 and J is TRBJ2-1; D unresolved. The CDR3 is 13 residues long. CDR1 is MNHNS, CDR2 SASEGT, per germline. The V end lost 0 bases, the J end lost 2 bases, and 2 bases lay between the germline ends. CDR3 DNA sequence: TGTGCCAGCAGTGAAGCAGCCTACAATGAGCAGTTCTTC. Translation: CASSEAAYNEQFF.

The rearrangement links TRBV5-8 to TRBJ1-1; 7 bases are shared with TRBD1. The V gene end was trimmed by 3 bases and the J gene end by 7 bases; junction bases not matched to a gene: 12. The CDR3 runs to 15 residues. In germline, CDR1 is SGHTS, CDR2 YDEGEE. The CDR3 sequence: CASSWTRDSPYEAFF. The CDR3 DNA sequence: TGTGCCAGCAGCTGGACAAGGGACAGCCCTTATGAAGCTTTCTTT.

This clonotype showed up just once. J is TRBJ2-7 and V is TRBV18; weak D call: TRBD2 (5 bases). Trimming removed 0 bases from V and 3 bases from J, with 15 bases in between. Germline V CDR1 and CDR2: KGHSH, LQKENI. The length of the CDR3 is 16 residues. CDR3 bases: TGTGCCAGCTCACCACCGGCAATCGGGGAACTCTACGAGCAGTACTTC. It specifies CASSPPAIGELYEQYF. The full variable domain, rest sourced from reference TRBV18 and TRBJ2-7, is NAGVMQNPRHLVRRRGQEARLRCSPMKGHSHVYWYRQLPEEGLKFMVYLQKENIIDESGMPKERFSAEFPKEGPSILRIQQVVRGDSAAYFCASSPPAIGELYEQYFGPGTRLTVT.

In this sample, this clonotype turned up a few times. The gene calls are TRBV6-5 and TRBJ2-1; D uncertain. The germline V gene encodes CDR1 MNHEY and CDR2 SVGAGI. The CDR3 is made up of 11 amino acids. Trimming left V 5 bases short and J 7 bases short, with 6 bases between. In DNA, the CDR3 is TGTGCCAGCAGTCTGGCGAATGAGCAGTTCTTC. Amino acids: CASSLANEQFF.

The chain joins TRBV5-4 to TRBJ2-7; TRBD2 agrees at 9 bases. The CDR3 covers 16 residues. J was trimmed by 6 bases and V by 0 bases; bases with no gene match: 10. CDR1 and CDR2 from the germline V gene are SGHNT and YYREEE (reference sequence). The CDR3 is CASSLGASGAWSEQYF. In nucleotides, the CDR3 is TGTGCCAGCAGCTTGGGAGCTAGCGGGGCTTGGAGCGAGCAGTACTTC. Filled out from reference TRBV5-4 and TRBJ2-7, the complete variable domain reads ETGVTQSPTHLIKTRGQQVTLRCSSQSGHNTVSWYQQALGQGPQFIFQYYREEENGRGNFPPRFSGLQFPNYSSELNVNALELDDSALYLCASSLGASGAWSEQYFGPGTRLTVT.

This clonotype came up once. The V and J genes are TRBV28 and TRBJ2-7; 9 bases match TRBD1. Trimming removed 10 bases from V and 2 bases from J; junction bases left unmatched: 9. The germline CDR1 and CDR2 sequences are MDHEN and SYDVKM. This CDR3 spans 14 amino acids. The CDR3 is CAIKGTGIPYEQYF. CDR3 sequence (DNA): TGTGCCATAAAAGGGACAGGGATTCCCTACGAGCAGTACTTC.

The gene calls are TRBV9 and TRBJ2-5, with D possibly being TRBD2 (6 bases). Trimming left V 0 bases short and J 4 bases short, with 10 bases between. There are 14 residues in the CDR3. Per germline, CDR1 SGDLS and CDR2 YYNGEE. The CDR3 sequence: CASSVAGVRETQYF. In nucleotides, the CDR3 is TGTGCCAGCAGCGTAGCGGGGGTGAGAGAGACCCAGTACTTC.

This clonotype was seen just once. This sequence joins TRBV19 and TRBJ1-1; a weak D match, TRBD1 (6 bases). This CDR3 spans 12 amino acids. Germline assignment: CDR1 LNHDA and CDR2 SQIVND (reference sequence). V lost 3 bases to trimming and J lost 9 bases, with 11 bases between them. The chain's CDR3 is CASSISGTQAFF. The CDR3 nucleotides are TGTGCCAGTAGTATCTCTGGGACACAAGCTTTCTTT. The whole variable domain, remainder taken from reference TRBV19 and TRBJ1-1, is DGGITQSPKYLFRKEGQNVTLSCEQNLNHDAMYWYRQDPGQGLRLIYYSQIVNDFQKGDIAEGYSVSREKKESFPLTVTSAQKNPTAFYLCASSISGTQAFFGQGTRLTVV.

The V call is TRBV20-1, the J call TRBJ2-2; TRBD1 or TRBD2 may be the D gene (5 bases each). Germline V lookup: CDR1 DFQATT, CDR2 SNEGSKA (reference sequence). The CDR3 has 13 amino acids. V shed 0 bases and J shed 6 bases, with 8 bases lying between them. The CDR3 here is CSARDGGSGELFF. In nucleotides, the CDR3 is TGCAGTGCTAGAGATGGGGGATCCGGGGAGCTGTTTTTT.

The V gene is TRBV29-1, the J gene TRBJ1-2, with D possibly being TRBD1 (5 bases). The CDR3 runs to 16 residues. The germline CDR1 and CDR2 sequences are SQVTM and ANQGSEA. The V end lost 3 bases, the J end lost 0 bases, and 17 bases lay between the germline ends. The CDR3 coding sequence is TGCAGCGTTGACCTAGGCGGGGGAGAGACTAACTATGGCTACACCTTC. This sequence encodes CSVDLGGGETNYGYTF.

CDR3 in DNA: TGTGCCAGCAGTTTAGGGGTTCCAGAGACCCAGTACTTC. This codes for CASSLGVPETQYF. The chain employs TRBV12-3 or TRBV12-4 and TRBJ2-5; D not resolved. The CDR3 totals 13 residues. V was clipped by 1 base and J by 4 bases, with 7 bases between them.

This clonotype was observed once. The genes are TRBV7-9 and TRBJ2-7; 9 nucleotides agree with TRBD1. The CDR3 length is 16 residues. Germline-derived CDR1 and CDR2 are SEHNR and FQNEAQ (reference sequence). Trimming took 4 bases from V and 4 from J; bases not matched to a gene: 11. CDR3 DNA: TGTGCCAGCAGCTCCCTGGGGGGACAGGGTCGTTACGAGCAGTACTTC. Translating it yields CASSSLGGQGRYEQYF.

This chain joins TRBV5-4 and TRBJ2-7; TRBD1 or TRBD2 may be the D gene (5 bases each). This CDR3 has 13 amino acids. Germline assignment: CDR1 SGHNT and CDR2 YYREEE (reference sequence). V was clipped by 4 bases and J by 0 bases, with 8 bases between them. The DNA for the CDR3 is TGTGCCAGCAGCCCGGGACCCTCCTACGAGCAGTACTTC. Its translation is CASSPGPSYEQYF.

This clonotype is a singleton in its sample. V usage is TRBV6-6 and J usage is TRBJ2-3, with D perhaps assigned TRBD1 or TRBD2 (5 bases each). The CDR3 has 12 residues. Germline V gene lookup returns CDR1 MNHNY and CDR2 SVGAGI (reference sequence). Trimming took off 10 bases at V and 2 bases at J, with 10 bases between the two ends. The CDR3 coding sequence is TGTGCCACCGGGACGGTCACAGATACGCAGTATTTT. Amino acid sequence: CATGTVTDTQYF.

V and J are TRBV2 and TRBJ1-3; D may be TRBD1 (6 bases). This CDR3 contains 11 residues. Germline CDR1 SNHLY, CDR2 FYNNEI. Between the trimmed V and J ends, which lost 4 bases and 9 bases, there was a span of 7 bases. CDR3 amino acids: CASSGTATIYF. For the CDR3, the DNA is TGTGCCAGCAGTGGGACAGCCACCATATATTTT.